The following is a T cell receptor (beta chain) sequence with its context. Antigen specificity is unknown. This entry comes from a study of early stage breast cancer tumors. Study summary: Of 15 to 20 invasive breast tumors, around 13 were hormone receptor-positive, HER2-negative. Average read coverage per sample was 7.5 to 10-fold.

The study, taken as a whole, reports: Tumors had roughly 2.3-fold higher T cell density and higher clonality than adjacent normal breast tissue. Enriched TCRB sequences shared across patients were mostly commonly generated sequences.

Germline V gene sequence: CDR1 SGHDN, CDR2 FVKESK. The CDR3 covers 19 residues. Trimming left V 1 base short and J 0 bases short, with 16 bases between. Assay: immunoSEQ multiplex PCR; the TCRdb copy retains only in-frame clones and omits some. The sample records roughly 34,000 clones, under 80% being singletons. The sequenced sample consisted of blood. The TCR originated in a person aged 55 to 75 with breast cancer. The chain combines TRBV14 with TRBJ2-6, with D perhaps matching TRBD1 (5 bases). The CDR3 spells CASSQARGLRNSGANVLTF. CDR3 in DNA: TGTGCCAGCAGCCAAGCAAGGGGCCTCCGAAACTCTGGGGCCAACGTCCTGACTTTC.